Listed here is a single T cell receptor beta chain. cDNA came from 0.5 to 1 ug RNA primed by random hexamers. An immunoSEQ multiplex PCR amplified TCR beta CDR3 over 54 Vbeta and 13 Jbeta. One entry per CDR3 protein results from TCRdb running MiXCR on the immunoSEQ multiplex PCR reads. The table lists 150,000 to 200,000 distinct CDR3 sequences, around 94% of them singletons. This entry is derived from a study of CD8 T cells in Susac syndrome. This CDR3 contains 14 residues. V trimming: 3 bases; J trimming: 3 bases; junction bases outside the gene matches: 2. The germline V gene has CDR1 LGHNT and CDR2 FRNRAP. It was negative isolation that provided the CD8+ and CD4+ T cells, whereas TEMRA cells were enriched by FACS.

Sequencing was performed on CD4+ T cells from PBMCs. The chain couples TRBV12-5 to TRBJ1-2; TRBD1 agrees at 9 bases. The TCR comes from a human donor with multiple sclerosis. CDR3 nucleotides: TGTGCTAGTGGTTTTGGACAGGGGCACTATGGCTACACCTTC. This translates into CASGFGQGHYGYTF. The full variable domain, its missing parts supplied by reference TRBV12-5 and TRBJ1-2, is DARVTQTPRHKVTEMGQEVTMRCQPILGHNTVFWYRQTMMQGLELLAYFRNRAPLDDSGMPKDRFSAEMPDATLATLKIQPSEPRDSAVYFCASGFGQGHYGYTFGSGTRLTVV.